Described below is a single TCR beta chain sequence and its context. This clone is classified as medium-sized (0.01 to 0.1%). Which antigen it targets is not known. No clone much larger than this one lies a single base away; base qualities are absent. The entry originates in a study of T cells after posttransplantation cyclophosphamide (dated by TCRdb to between 2015 and 2016). Context from the whole study: T cell repertoire reconstitution was tracked by TRB sequencing after myeloablative bone marrow transplantation in which posttransplantation cyclophosphamide was used as GVHD prophylaxis. Antigen receptor sequencing covered samples from a few dozen PTCy-treated patients and approximately 17 of their related bone marrow donors. Blood from all 30 or so PTCy patients with 1-year posttransplant specimens was subjected to TRB sequencing. TRB sequencing was also done on up to about 3 additional blood samples from 2 to 5.2 years after transplant in 3 patients, and on pretransplant blood from 4 patients. Because TRA and TRB clonality were tightly correlated in roughly 10 samples, subsequent TCR analyses were focused on TRB only. Public TRB sequences were queried against a database of over 3,600 sequences associated with responses to pathogens, tumor antigens, self-antigens and alloantigens.

The sample's time point, from its label and the paper: posttransplant day relative to BM transplant. The sample's treatment or condition label, in plain terms: high-dose cyclophosphamide on days +3 and +4 as single-agent GVHD prophylaxis. Patients in the PTCy group got busulfan and fludarabine conditioning, a marrow graft from a related or unrelated donor, and cyclophosphamide on days +3 and +4. PTCy-treated patients came from a prospective multi-institutional clinical trial. Mononuclear cells from peripheral blood and bone marrow were separated by Ficoll-Hypaque density centrifugation and then cryopreserved. CDR1 and CDR2 (SGHRS, YFSETQ) derive from the germline V gene. V is shortened by 0 bases, J by 2 bases, and the region joining them spans 8 bases. The CDR3 covers 14 residues, taking in both the cysteine and the phenylalanine. Just the 42-base CDR3 DNA is kept, in frame starting at base 1. Summary of the overall study and its limitations: Across the approximately 46 patients, TRB clonality was highly associated with recipient CMV seropositivity and CMV reactivation, and diversity with PTCy was similar to that in the CNI/methotrexate controls. Donor-recipient similarity was low at 1-2 months but increased during the first year, and donor CD8+ memory clones often dominated later blood repertoires. The TRB repertoires of T cells infiltrating skin or GI tract showed only limited overlap with the TRB repertoires of T cells in blood.

TRB sequencing used genomic DNA with the immunoSEQ assay at survey resolution or the hsTCRB kit. The original pipeline was this. The immunoSEQ software handled the initial read processing, while the LymphoSeq R package was used for the repertoire analyses. Clonality was calculated as 1 minus normalized Shannon entropy, and the Gini coefficient was also calculated for each TRB dataset. Phenotypes of unsorted samples were inferred by mapping TRB sequences from sorted subsets of the recipient or donor onto the same recipient's unsorted samples. In TCRdb, the immuneACCESS table is reduced to in-frame sequences with V and J assigned. These tables do not hold every clone; where another copy was compared, an unresolved V gene accounts for under half, and the others remain unexplained. V, J and clone size are those of that table, while D and trimming were read from the DNA. The table gives approximately 13,000 clones for this sample, with none occurring only once. The ten biggest clones cover about 24% of the sample.

Sample: PBMCs, taken after allogeneic stem cell transplant with posttransplant cyclophosphamide. The chain is encoded by TRBV5-1 joined to TRBJ1-1, with no confident D gene call. This receptor was taken from a female patient aged 40-50 years who received an allogeneic stem cell transplant from an unrelated donor, was CMV-positive, and had acute GVHD only. After a transplant, some T cells may have been passed on by the graft donor. The CDR3 loop reads CASSLEERNTEAFF. The nucleotide sequence is given as TGCGCCAGCAGCTTGGAAGAGCGAAACACTGAAGCTTTCTTT.